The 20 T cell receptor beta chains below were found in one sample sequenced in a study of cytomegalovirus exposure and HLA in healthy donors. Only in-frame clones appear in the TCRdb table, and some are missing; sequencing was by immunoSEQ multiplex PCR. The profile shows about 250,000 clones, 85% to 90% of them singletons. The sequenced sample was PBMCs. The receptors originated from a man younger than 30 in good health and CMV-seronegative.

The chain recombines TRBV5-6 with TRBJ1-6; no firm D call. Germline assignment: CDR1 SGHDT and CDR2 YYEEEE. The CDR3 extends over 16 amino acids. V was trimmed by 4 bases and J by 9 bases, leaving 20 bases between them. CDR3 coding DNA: TGTGCCAGCAGCCCCATGGCCGCCGGAGGCAGTTCACCCCTCCACTTT. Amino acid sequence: CASSPMAAGGSSPLHF.

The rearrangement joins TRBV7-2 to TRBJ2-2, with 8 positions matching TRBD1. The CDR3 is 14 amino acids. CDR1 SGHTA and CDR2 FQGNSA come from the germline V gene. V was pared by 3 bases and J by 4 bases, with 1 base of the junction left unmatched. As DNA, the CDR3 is TGTGCCAGCAGCTTTGACAGGGGCACCGGGGAGCTGTTTTTT. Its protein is CASSFDRGTGELFF.

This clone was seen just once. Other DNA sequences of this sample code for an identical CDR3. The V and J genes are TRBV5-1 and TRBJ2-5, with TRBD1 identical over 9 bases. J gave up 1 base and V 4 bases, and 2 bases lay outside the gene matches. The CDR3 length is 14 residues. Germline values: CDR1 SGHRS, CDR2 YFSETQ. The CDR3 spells CASSLGQGQETQYF. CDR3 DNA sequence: TGCGCCAGCAGCCTGGGACAGGGCCAAGAGACCCAGTACTTC.

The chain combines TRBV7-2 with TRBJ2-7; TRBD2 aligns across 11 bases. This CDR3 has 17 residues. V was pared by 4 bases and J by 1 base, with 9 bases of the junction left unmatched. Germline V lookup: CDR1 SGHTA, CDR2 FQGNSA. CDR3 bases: TGTGCCAGCAGCTCTACCCGGACTAGCGGGCCTTCCTACGAGCAGTACTTC. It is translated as CASSSTRTSGPSYEQYF. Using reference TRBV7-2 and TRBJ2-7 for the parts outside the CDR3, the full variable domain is GAGVSQSPSNKVTEKGKDVELRCDPISGHTALYWYRQSLGQGLEFLIYFQGNSAPDKSGLPSDRFSAERTGGSVSTLTIQRTQQEDSAVYLCASSSTRTSGPSYEQYFGPGTRLTVT.

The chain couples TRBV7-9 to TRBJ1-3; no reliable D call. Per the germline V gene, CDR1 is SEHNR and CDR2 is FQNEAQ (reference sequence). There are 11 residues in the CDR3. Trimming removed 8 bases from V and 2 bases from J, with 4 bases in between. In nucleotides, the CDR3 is TGTGCCAGCCTAACTGGAAACACCATATATTTT. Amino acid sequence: CASLTGNTIYF. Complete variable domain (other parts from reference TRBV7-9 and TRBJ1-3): DTGVSQNPRHKITKRGQNVTFRCDPISEHNRLYWYRQTLGQGPEFLTYFQNEAQLEKSRLLSDRFSAERPKGSFSTLEIQRTEQGDSAMYLCASLTGNTIYFGEGSWLTVV.

The CDR3 nucleotides read TGTGCCAGCAGCGTAGCTACTAGCGGGGGCACCGGGGAGCTGTTTTTT. It yields the protein CASSVATSGGTGELFF. The chain joins TRBV9 to TRBJ2-2; 11 bases line up with TRBD2. CDR3 length: 16 residues. The V gene's germline CDR1 is SGDLS and CDR2 YYNGEE. With V trimmed by 0 bases and J by 4 bases, 2 bases remained unmatched.

CDR3 region: CASSSGFISGNTIYF. The CDR3 bases are TGTGCCAGCAGTTCGGGATTCATCTCTGGAAACACCATATATTTT. V and J are TRBV6-5 and TRBJ1-3; D remains ambiguous. Looked up from germline, CDR1 is MNHEY and CDR2 is SVGAGI. The CDR3 loop spans 15 amino acids. Trimming pared 4 bases from V and 0 bases from J, leaving 10 bases between.

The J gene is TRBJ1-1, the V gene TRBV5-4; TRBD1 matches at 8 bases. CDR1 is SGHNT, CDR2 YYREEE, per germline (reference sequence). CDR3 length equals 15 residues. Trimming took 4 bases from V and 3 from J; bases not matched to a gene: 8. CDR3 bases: TGTGCCAGCAGCCGACAGGGGACTGAGGACACTGAAGCTTTCTTT. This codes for CASSRQGTEDTEAFF.

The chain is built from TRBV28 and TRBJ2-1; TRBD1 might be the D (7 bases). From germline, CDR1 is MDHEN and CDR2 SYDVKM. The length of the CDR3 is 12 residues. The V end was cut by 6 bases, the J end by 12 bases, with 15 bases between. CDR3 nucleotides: TGTGCCAGCAGGTCAGGGGGGCCCTGGCAGTTCTTC. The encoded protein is CASRSGGPWQFF. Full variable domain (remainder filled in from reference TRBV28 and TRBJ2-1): DVKVTQSSRYLVKRTGEKVFLECVQDMDHENMFWYRQDPGLGLRLIYFSYDVKMKEKGDIPEGYSVSREKKERFSLILESASTNQTSMYLCASRSGGPWQFFGPGTRLTVL.

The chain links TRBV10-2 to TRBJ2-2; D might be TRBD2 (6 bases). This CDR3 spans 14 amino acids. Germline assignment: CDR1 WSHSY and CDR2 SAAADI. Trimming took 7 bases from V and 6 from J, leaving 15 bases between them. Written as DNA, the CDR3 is TGCGCCAGCAATCGCGGGGTCGGGTCCGGGGAGCTGTTTTTT. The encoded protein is CASNRGVGSGELFF.

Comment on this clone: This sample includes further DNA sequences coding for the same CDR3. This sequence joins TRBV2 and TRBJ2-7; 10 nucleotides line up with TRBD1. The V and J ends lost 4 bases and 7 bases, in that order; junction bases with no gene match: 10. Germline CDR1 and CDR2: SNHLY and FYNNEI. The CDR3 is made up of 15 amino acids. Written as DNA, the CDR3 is TGTGCCAGCAGTGGCAGTCGACAGGGGGCGAGTGAGCAGTACTTC. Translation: CASSGSRQGASEQYF.

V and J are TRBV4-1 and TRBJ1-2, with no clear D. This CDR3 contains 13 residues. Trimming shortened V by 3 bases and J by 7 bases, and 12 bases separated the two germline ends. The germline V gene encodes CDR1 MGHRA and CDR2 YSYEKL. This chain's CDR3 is CASSQAGLGGYTF. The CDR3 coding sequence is TGCGCCAGCAGCCAGGCAGGATTAGGTGGCTACACCTTC.

CDR3 region: CASSYGLSGANVLTF. The CDR3 nucleotides are TGTGCCAGCAGCTACGGACTCTCTGGGGCCAACGTCCTGACTTTC. The chain is built from TRBV5-8 and TRBJ2-6; possible D gene TRBD2, 5 bases. From germline, CDR1 is SGHTS and CDR2 YDEGEE. CDR3 size: 15 residues. The V end lost 3 bases, the J end lost 0 bases, and 7 bases lay between the germline ends.

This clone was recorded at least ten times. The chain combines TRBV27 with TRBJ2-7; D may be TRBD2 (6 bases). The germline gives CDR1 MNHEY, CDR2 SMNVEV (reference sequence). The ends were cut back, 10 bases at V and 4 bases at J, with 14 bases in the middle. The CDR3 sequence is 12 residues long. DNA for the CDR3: TGTGCCATCGGCAGCGGAGGGTACGAGCAGTACTTC. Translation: CAIGSGGYEQYF.

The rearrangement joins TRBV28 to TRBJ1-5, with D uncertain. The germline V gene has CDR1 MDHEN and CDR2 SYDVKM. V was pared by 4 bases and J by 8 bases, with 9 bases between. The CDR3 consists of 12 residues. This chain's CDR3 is CASSSLAEPQHF. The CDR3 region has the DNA TGTGCCAGCAGTTCCCTGGCGGAGCCCCAGCATTTT.

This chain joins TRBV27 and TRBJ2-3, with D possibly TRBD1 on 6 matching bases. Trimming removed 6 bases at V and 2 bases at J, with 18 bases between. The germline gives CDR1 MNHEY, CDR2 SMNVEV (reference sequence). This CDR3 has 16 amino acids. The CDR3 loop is CASRRTVSSSTDTQYF. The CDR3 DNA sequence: TGTGCCAGCAGGCGGACAGTTTCCTCTTCCACAGATACGCAGTATTTT.

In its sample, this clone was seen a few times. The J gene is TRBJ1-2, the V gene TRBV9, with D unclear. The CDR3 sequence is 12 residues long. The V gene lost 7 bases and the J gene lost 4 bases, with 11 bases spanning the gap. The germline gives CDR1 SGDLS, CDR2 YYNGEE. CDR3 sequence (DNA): TGTGCCAGCCGGCAGGAGGGCTATGGCTACACCTTC. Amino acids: CASRQEGYGYTF.

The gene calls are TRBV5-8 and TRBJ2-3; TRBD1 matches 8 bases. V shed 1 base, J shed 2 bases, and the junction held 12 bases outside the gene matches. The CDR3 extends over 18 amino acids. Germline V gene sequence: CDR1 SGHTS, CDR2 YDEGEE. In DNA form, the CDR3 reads TGTGCCAGCAGCTTGATATTCAGGACAGGGCGAAACACAGATACGCAGTATTTT. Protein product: CASSLIFRTGRNTDTQYF.

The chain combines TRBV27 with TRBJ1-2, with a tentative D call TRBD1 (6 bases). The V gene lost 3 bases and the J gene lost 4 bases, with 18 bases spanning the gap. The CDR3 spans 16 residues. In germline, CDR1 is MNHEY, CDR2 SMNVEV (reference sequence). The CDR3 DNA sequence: TGTGCCAGCAGTTTTGGGGGGGGCGGGATGAGCTATGGCTACACCTTC. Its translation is CASSFGGGGMSYGYTF.

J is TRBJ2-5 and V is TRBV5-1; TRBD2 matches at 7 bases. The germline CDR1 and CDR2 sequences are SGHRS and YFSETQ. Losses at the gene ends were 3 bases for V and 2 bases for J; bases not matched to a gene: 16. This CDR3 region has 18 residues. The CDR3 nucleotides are TGCGCCAGCAGCTGGGAAGTGGGGGACCGAGCGGGGCAAGAGACCCAGTACTTC. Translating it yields CASSWEVGDRAGQETQYF.